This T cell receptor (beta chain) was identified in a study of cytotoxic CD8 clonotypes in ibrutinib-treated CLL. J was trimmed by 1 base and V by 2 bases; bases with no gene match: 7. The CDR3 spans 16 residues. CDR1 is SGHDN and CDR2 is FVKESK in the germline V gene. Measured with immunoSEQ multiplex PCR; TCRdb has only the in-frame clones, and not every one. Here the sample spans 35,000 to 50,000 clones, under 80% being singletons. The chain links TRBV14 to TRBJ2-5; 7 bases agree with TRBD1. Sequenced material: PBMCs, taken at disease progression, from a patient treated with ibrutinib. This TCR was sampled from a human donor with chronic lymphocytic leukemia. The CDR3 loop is CASSQLPGQAQETQYF. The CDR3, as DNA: TGTGCCAGCAGCCAACTCCCCGGACAGGCCCAAGAGACCCAGTACTTC.